Shown below are 22 T cell receptor beta chains from a single sample sequenced in a study of shared clonotypes between healthy human individuals. The table came from immunoSEQ multiplex PCR; TCRdb's copy has only in-frame clones and leaves some out. The sample includes approximately 1,500,000 clones, 98% of them seen just once. Sequencing was performed on naive CD4+ T cells sorted from blood. The subset: CD45RA+ positively selected. These receptors were collected from a man in his thirties or forties in good health.

The V gene is TRBV5-6, the J gene TRBJ1-2; D is perhaps TRBD1 (5 bases). The CDR3 spans 14 residues. Germline assignment: CDR1 SGHDT and CDR2 YYEEEE. V was shortened by 4 bases and J by 4 bases, with 14 bases between the two germline ends. In DNA form, the CDR3 reads TGTGCCAGCAGCCGTTCCGCCGGGGGCTATGGCTACACCTTC. Translated: CASSRSAGGYGYTF.

The chain uses TRBV5-6 and TRBJ2-2, with 7 bases aligning to TRBD2. There are 15 residues in the CDR3. Germline V gives CDR1 SGHDT, CDR2 YYEEEE. V dropped 5 bases and J dropped 6; count of bases not matched to a gene: 10. The CDR3 spells CASSLGPAGPGELFF. CDR3 DNA sequence: TGTGCCAGCAGTTTAGGGCCAGCGGGACCCGGGGAGCTGTTTTTT.

The chain joins TRBV28 to TRBJ1-2; 11 nucleotides align to TRBD1. The CDR3 runs 15 residues. Germline CDR1 MDHEN, CDR2 SYDVKM. J gave up 3 bases and V 5 bases, and 5 bases lay outside the gene matches. Here the CDR3 DNA reads TGTGCCAGCAGTGTAACGGGACAGGGGGACTATGGCTACACCTTC. Amino acids: CASSVTGQGDYGYTF.

The chain joins TRBV7-9 to TRBJ1-1; no clear D. The V gene's germline CDR1 is SEHNR and CDR2 FQNEAQ (reference sequence). The CDR3 is 11 residues long. V lost 6 bases, J lost 7 bases, and 9 bases lay in between. The CDR3 DNA reads TGTGCCAGCAGGCAAGCGGGTGAAGCTTTCTTT. Encoded protein: CASRQAGEAFF. Looking up the rest from reference TRBV7-9 and TRBJ1-1 gives the full variable domain: DTGVSQNPRHKITKRGQNVTFRCDPISEHNRLYWYRQTLGQGPEFLTYFQNEAQLEKSRLLSDRFSAERPKGSFSTLEIQRTEQGDSAMYLCASRQAGEAFFGQGTRLTVV.

CDR3 DNA: TGCGCCAGCAGCTTGTATACCCTTGCGACCTACAATGAGCAGTTCTTC. Translation gives CASSLYTLATYNEQFF. The J gene is TRBJ2-1, the V gene TRBV5-1; no clear D gene. Trimming stripped 1 base from V and 2 bases from J, with 13 bases between. The germline gives CDR1 SGHRS, CDR2 YFSETQ. The length of the CDR3 is 16 residues.

This chain joins TRBV10-3 and TRBJ2-3; D gene uncertain. Germline V gene lookup returns CDR1 ENHRY and CDR2 SYGVKD. Trimming took 6 bases from V and 3 from J, leaving 13 bases between them. The CDR3 consists of 14 residues. The chain's CDR3 is CAISHITETDTQYF. CDR3 DNA sequence: TGTGCCATCAGCCACATAACGGAGACAGATACGCAGTATTTT.

The gene calls are TRBV2 and TRBJ1-1; perhaps TRBD1 as D (5 bases). The CDR3 spans 14 residues. Germline-derived CDR1 and CDR2 are SNHLY and FYNNEI. The V gene lost 4 bases and the J gene lost 0 bases, with 9 bases spanning the gap. CDR3 region: CASSVGGMNTEAFF. The CDR3 DNA is TGTGCCAGCAGTGTCGGGGGAATGAACACTGAAGCTTTCTTT.

Points on this clone: Other DNA sequences within the sample encode an identical CDR3. The chain recombines TRBV18 with TRBJ1-1; 8 bases line up with TRBD1. Unmatched junction bases numbered 0, after V lost 2 bases and J lost 4 bases. CDR1 and CDR2 (germline): KGHSH, LQKENI. The CDR3 is 13 amino acids. In DNA form, the CDR3 reads TGTGCCAGCTCACCAGACAGGGGCACTGAAGCTTTCTTT. Residues: CASSPDRGTEAFF.

On this clone: The same CDR3 is also encoded by other DNA sequences in this sample. The chain recombines TRBV28 with TRBJ2-5, with D perhaps TRBD1 (5 bases). Per the germline V gene, CDR1 is MDHEN and CDR2 is SYDVKM. CDR3 length equals 12 residues. Trimming stripped 1 base from V and 5 bases from J, with 5 bases between. Written as DNA, the CDR3 is TGTGCCAGCAGTTTATCAGGGGAGACCCAGTACTTC. Its translation: CASSLSGETQYF.

The rearrangement uses TRBV9 and TRBJ2-5; 8 nucleotides agree with TRBD1. Germline-derived CDR1 and CDR2 are SGDLS and YYNGEE. The V gene end was trimmed by 3 bases and the J gene end by 5 bases; junction bases not matched to a gene: 6. This CDR3 region has 14 residues. The CDR3 DNA is TGTGCCAGCAGCGCCCGGACAGGGCGGGAGACCCAGTACTTC. It codes for CASSARTGRETQYF.

The chain carries TRBV9 and TRBJ2-7; tentatively, D is TRBD1 or TRBD2 (6 bases each). The length of the CDR3 is 14 residues. Trimming took off 4 bases at V and 1 base at J, with 12 bases between the two ends. Germline-derived CDR1 and CDR2 are SGDLS and YYNGEE. As DNA, the CDR3 is TGTGCCAGCAGCCCCGGGGGCGGGTCCTACGAGCAGTACTTC. This encodes CASSPGGGSYEQYF.

The J gene is TRBJ2-1, the V gene TRBV7-2; 8 positions agree with TRBD2. The CDR3 extends over 13 amino acids. The germline gives CDR1 SGHTA, CDR2 FQGNSA. V gave up 1 base and J gave up 12 bases; unmatched junction bases: 5. The CDR3 loop reads CASSLEGTRVQFF. CDR3 nucleotide sequence: TGTGCCAGCAGCTTAGAAGGGACTAGAGTGCAGTTCTTC.

The sample holds one count of this clone. The genes are TRBV7-9 and TRBJ2-5; D is undetermined. This CDR3 has 11 amino acids. Germline loops: CDR1 SEHNR, CDR2 FQNEAQ (reference sequence). The V end lost 5 bases, the J end lost 4 bases, and 5 bases lay between the germline ends. The CDR3: CASSPVETQYF. In DNA form, the CDR3 reads TGTGCCAGCAGCCCAGTAGAGACCCAGTACTTC.

The chain recombines TRBV5-1 with TRBJ2-1, with D perhaps TRBD2 (11 bases). CDR1 is SGHRS, CDR2 YFSETQ, per germline. V gave up 4 bases and J gave up 4 bases, with 27 bases separating them. The length of the CDR3 is 19 residues. The CDR3 nucleotides read TGCGCCAGCAGCAACCGGGACAGGGGTAGCGGGAGGGTTTACAATGAGCAGTTCTTC. Translated: CASSNRDRGSGRVYNEQFF. Filled out from reference TRBV5-1 and TRBJ2-1, the complete variable domain reads KAGVTQTPRYLIKTRGQQVTLSCSPISGHRSVSWYQQTPGQGLQFLFEYFSETQRNKGNFPGRFSGRQFSNSRSEMNVSTLELGDSALYLCASSNRDRGSGRVYNEQFFGPGTRLTVL.

The rearrangement links TRBV5-4 to TRBJ1-2; no clear D gene. The germline V gene encodes CDR1 SGHNT and CDR2 YYREEE (reference sequence). The CDR3 sequence is 12 residues long. With 5 bases removed from V and 8 bases from J, the gap between germline ends came to 13 bases. In DNA form, the CDR3 reads TGTGCCAGCAGTCCAAGGGCGGAGGGCTACACCTTC. Translating gives CASSPRAEGYTF.

The rearrangement links TRBV11-3 to TRBJ2-1, with a possible D match to TRBD1 (6 bases). Germline V lookup: CDR1 SGHNT, CDR2 YENEEA. This CDR3 contains 15 residues. Trimming cost V 2 bases and J 6 bases, with 14 bases left between them. Here the CDR3 reads CASSLSRGLVNEQFF. CDR3 nucleotide sequence: TGTGCCAGCAGCTTATCGAGGGGGTTAGTCAATGAGCAGTTCTTC.

The chain uses TRBV15 and TRBJ2-1, with 10 bases aligning to TRBD2. The V and J ends lost 1 base and 8 bases, in that order; junction bases with no gene match: 8. Germline V gene lookup returns CDR1 LNHNV and CDR2 YYDKDF (reference sequence). CDR3 length: 16 residues. The CDR3: CATSRVRTSGAHEQFF. In DNA, the CDR3 is TGTGCCACCAGCAGAGTCCGTACTAGCGGGGCCCATGAGCAGTTCTTC.

This sequence joins TRBV5-5 and TRBJ2-3, with 11 positions matching TRBD1. This CDR3 spans 15 amino acids. The junction had 6 bases not matched to a gene; V was cut back by 4 bases and J by 5 bases. CDR1 SGHKS and CDR2 YYEKEE come from the germline V gene (reference sequence). CDR3 sequence: CASSTQGQGEDTQYF. CDR3 nucleotides: TGTGCCAGCAGCACCCAGGGACAGGGGGAAGATACGCAGTATTTT.

The chain has TRBV23-1 and TRBJ2-3; 8 bases map to TRBD1. TRBV23-1 is annotated as an ORF whose role is uncertain. With V trimmed by 5 bases and J by 4 bases, 8 bases remained unmatched. CDR3 length equals 15 residues. The CDR3 here is CASSEWTGLPDTQYF. The CDR3 DNA follows: TGCGCCAGCAGTGAATGGACAGGGCTTCCAGATACGCAGTATTTT.

The gene calls are TRBV10-1 and TRBJ2-1, with a tentative D call TRBD1 (6 bases). The germline V and J ends were trimmed by 3 bases and 5 bases, with 14 bases remaining between them. The CDR3 covers 15 residues. Germline CDR1 and CDR2: WNHNN and SYGVQD (reference sequence). The CDR3 nucleotides are TGCGCCAGCAGTGACATACAGGGATCCCACAATGAGCAGTTCTTC. Translation gives CASSDIQGSHNEQFF.

The chain recombines TRBV28 with TRBJ1-4, with D tentatively TRBD1 (6 bases). The germline V gene has CDR1 MDHEN and CDR2 SYDVKM. The V end was cut by 1 base, the J end by 8 bases, with 11 bases between. The CDR3 runs to 14 residues. For the CDR3, the DNA is TGTGCCAGCAGTTTATCAGGGGCCTGGGAAAAACTGTTTTTT. As protein: CASSLSGAWEKLFF.

This clone was counted once. The rearrangement links TRBV7-8 to TRBJ1-4; D not certain. The length of the CDR3 is 14 residues. V was clipped by 8 bases and J by 7 bases, with 17 bases between them. Germline-derived CDR1 and CDR2 are SGHVS and FQNEAQ. CDR3 amino acids: CASSEFREFEKLFF. For the CDR3, the DNA is TGTGCCAGCTCTGAGTTTCGTGAATTTGAAAAACTGTTTTTT.